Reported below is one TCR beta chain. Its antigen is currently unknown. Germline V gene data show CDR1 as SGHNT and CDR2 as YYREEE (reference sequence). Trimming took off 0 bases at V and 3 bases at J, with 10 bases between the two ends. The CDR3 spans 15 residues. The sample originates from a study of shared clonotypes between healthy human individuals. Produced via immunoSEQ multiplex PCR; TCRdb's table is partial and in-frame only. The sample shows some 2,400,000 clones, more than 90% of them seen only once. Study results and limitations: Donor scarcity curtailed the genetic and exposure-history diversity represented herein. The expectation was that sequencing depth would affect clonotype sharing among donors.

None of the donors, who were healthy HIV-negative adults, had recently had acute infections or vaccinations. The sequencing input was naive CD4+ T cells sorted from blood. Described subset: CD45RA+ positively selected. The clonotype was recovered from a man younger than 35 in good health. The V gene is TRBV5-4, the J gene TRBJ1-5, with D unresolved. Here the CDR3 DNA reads TGTGCCAGCAGCTTGGGGGGAGCATTCAATCAGCCCCAGCATTTT. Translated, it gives CASSLGGAFNQPQHF.